The rows below give T cell receptor beta chains drawn from one sample of a study of T-cell reconstitution after alpha-beta-depleted transplantation in children. TCRdb reprocessed the PCR reads via MiXCR and lists one record per CDR3 protein. The repertoire includes approximately 500,000 distinct CDR3 sequences, under 12% of them detected once, and around 2% sits in the top ten. Specimen: PBMCs, collected before TCRalphabeta/CD19-depleted stem cell transplant. These TCRs come from a child aged 2 to 10 with inherited bone marrow failure, due to receive a stem cell transplant. Each CDR3 is given with its conserved first and last residue. Each record gives: J gene, clone size, V gene, D gene, CDR3 protein, CDR3 DNA. D genes are given only for firm matches. Only some rows state a clone size, as once, few, many or a class for expanded clones.

TRBJ2-4 | many | TRBV28 | TRBD1 | CASSTPPGQSKNIQYF | TGTGCCAGCAGTACCCCTCCGGGACAGTCGAAAAACATTCAGTACTTC
TRBJ2-7 | many | TRBV12-3/TRBV12-4 | NA | CASGYEQYF | TGTGCCAGCGGCTACGAGCAGTACTTC
TRBJ2-5 | many | TRBV20-1 | TRBD2 | CSARTSGSFETQYF | TGCAGTGCCAGGACTAGCGGGAGTTTCGAGACCCAGTACTTC
TRBJ2-2 | many | TRBV4-3 | NA | CASSLLGPRSGELFF | TGCGCCAGCAGCCTACTAGGGCCGAGATCCGGGGAGCTGTTTTTT
TRBJ2-7 | many | TRBV4-3 | TRBD2 | CASSQDPSGSSYEQYF | TGCGCCAGCAGCCAAGACCCTAGCGGGAGCTCCTACGAGCAGTACTTC
TRBJ2-5 | many | TRBV5-1 | TRBD1 | CASSLLTGLQETQYF | TGCGCCAGCAGCTTGCTGACAGGGCTACAAGAGACCCAGTACTTC
TRBJ2-1 | many | TRBV29-1 | TRBD2 | CSVERAGVSNEQFF | TGCAGCGTTGAACGAGCGGGAGTATCCAATGAGCAGTTCTTC
TRBJ1-1 | few | TRBV30 | NA | CAWSWDTEAFF | TGTGCCTGGAGTTGGGACACTGAAGCTTTCTTT
TRBJ2-1 | NA | TRBV6-1 | NA | CASSTRRAYNEQFF | TGTGCCAGCAGTACCCGTAGGGCCTACAATGAGCAGTTCTTC
TRBJ2-2 | many | TRBV7-7 | NA | CASSLGEAGTGELFF | TGTGCTAGCAGCTTGGGGGAGGCGGGCACCGGGGAGCTGTTTTTT
TRBJ2-5 | NA | TRBV18 | NA | CASSPGEAWVPQETQYF | TGTGCCAGCTCACCGGGGGAGGCGTGGGTTCCACAAGAGACCCAGTACTTC
TRBJ2-2 | few | TRBV2 | NA | CASSEAPTDMNTGELFF | TGTGCCAGCAGTGAAGCGCCGACGGATATGAACACCGGGGAGCTGTTTTTT
TRBJ2-6 | NA | TRBV20-1 | NA | CSARDRTKSGANVLTF | TGCAGTGCTAGAGATCGGACGAAGTCTGGGGCCAACGTCCTGACTTTC
TRBJ2-7 | many | TRBV5-5 | TRBD2 | CASSFTSGREQYF | TGTGCCAGCAGCTTTACTAGCGGAAGGGAGCAGTACTTC
TRBJ1-1 | many | TRBV12-3/TRBV12-4 | TRBD1 | CASSPGQGLNTEAFF | TGTGCCAGCAGTCCCGGACAGGGGTTGAACACTGAAGCTTTCTTT
TRBJ2-2 | many | TRBV4-3 | NA | CASSQEGTQNTGELFF | TGCGCCAGCAGCCAAGAAGGCACCCAGAACACCGGGGAGCTGTTTTTT
TRBJ2-7 | NA | TRBV7-9 | TRBD2 | CASSPPPSGRRYEQYF | TGTGCCAGCAGCCCGCCCCCTAGCGGGAGACGGTACGAGCAGTACTTC
TRBJ1-3 | many | TRBV29-1 | NA | CSVEDKVNREPPVVGNTIYF | TGCAGCGTTGAAGATAAGGTGAACAGGGAGCCCCCCGTAGTCGGAAACACCATATATTTT
TRBJ2-2 | NA | TRBV10-2 | NA | CASSEFLGRGNTGELFF | TGCGCCAGCAGTGAGTTTTTGGGACGGGGGAACACCGGGGAGCTGTTTTTT
TRBJ2-3 | many | TRBV7-2 | NA | CASSLVDLSLYF | TGTGCCAGCAGCTTAGTAGACCTGAGTCTGTATTTT
TRBJ1-1 | many | TRBV20-1 | NA | CSARGRPNTEAFF | TGCAGTGCTAGAGGCAGGCCAAACACTGAAGCTTTCTTT
TRBJ2-7 | many | TRBV6-9 | TRBD1 | CASGYPGTGDGYEQYF | TGTGCCAGCGGATACCCCGGGACAGGGGACGGCTACGAGCAGTACTTC
TRBJ1-2 | many | TRBV5-1 | TRBD1 | CASSGDRPTNYGYTF | TGCGCCAGCAGCGGGGACAGGCCCACTAACTATGGCTACACCTTC
TRBJ1-2 | many | TRBV28 | NA | CASSFSGFNYGYTF | TGTGCCAGCAGTTTCTCAGGATTTAACTATGGCTACACCTTC
TRBJ2-7 | many | TRBV7-2 | NA | CASSLVGGWPSHEQYF | TGTGCCAGCAGCTTAGTAGGAGGGTGGCCCAGCCACGAGCAGTACTTC
TRBJ2-1 | few | TRBV4-1 | TRBD1 | CASSQPRQGWQFF | TGCGCCAGCAGCCAACCGAGACAGGGATGGCAGTTCTTC
TRBJ2-1 | many | TRBV30 | NA | CAWSSVGAREQFF | TGTGCCTGGAGTTCTGTGGGGGCCCGGGAGCAGTTCTTC
TRBJ2-1 | many | TRBV7-8 | NA | CASSLVVRGGTYNEQFF | TGTGCCAGCAGCTTAGTGGTGCGGGGCGGAACCTACAATGAGCAGTTCTTC
TRBJ2-1 | few | TRBV11-2 | NA | CASSSPRIGNEQFF | TGTGCCAGCAGCTCGCCCCGGATAGGGAATGAGCAGTTCTTC
TRBJ2-1 | few | TRBV7-8 | NA | CASSFLNLARNEQFF | TGTGCCAGCAGCTTCTTGAACTTAGCCCGCAATGAGCAGTTCTTC
TRBJ1-4 | NA | TRBV7-2 | TRBD1 | CASSLAPIYRGVNEKLFF | TGTGCCAGCAGCTTAGCCCCAATATACAGGGGTGTTAATGAAAAACTGTTTTTT
TRBJ2-5 | many | TRBV12-3/TRBV12-4 | NA | CASSGGQATPGTQYF | TGTGCCAGCAGTGGAGGACAAGCTACCCCTGGGACCCAGTACTTC
TRBJ2-7 | many | TRBV30 | NA | CAWGLRGMNEQYF | TGTGCCTGGGGTTTAAGAGGGATGAACGAGCAGTACTTC